These T cell receptor beta chains were read from a single sample in a study of blood T cell repertoires in COVID-19. The method was immunoSEQ multiplex PCR; TCRdb's version includes in-frame clones alone and lacks a portion of them. This sample has over 75,000 clones; about 91% occur once, and the top ten carry around 2.3%. Sequencing input: peripheral blood. These receptors were taken from a human donor with active COVID-19. The donor label of this sample is uncertain. Both conserved end residues are part of each CDR3. The D gene is left open where the match is weak. Clone size is not always given. Where it is, it says once, few, many or a class for expanded clones.

- | TRBJ1-5 | - | TRBV6-2/TRBV6-3 | CASSPNREGYQPQHF | TGTGCCAGCAGTCCGAACAGGGAAGGTTATCAGCCCCAGCATTTT
TRBD2 | TRBJ2-1 | once | TRBV5-1 | CASSLDGGTYNEQFF | TGCGCCAGCAGCTTGGACGGGGGGACCTACAATGAGCAGTTCTTC
TRBD1 | TRBJ2-7 | - | TRBV19 | CASSQTAGTGGYEQYF | TGTGCCAGTAGCCAAACGGCCGGGACAGGGGGCTACGAGCAGTACTTC
TRBD1 | TRBJ2-3 | - | TRBV18 | CASSSDRGFTDTQYF | TGTGCCAGCTCATCGGACAGGGGATTTACAGATACGCAGTATTTT
- | TRBJ2-5 | once | TRBV18 | CASSPGQGETQYF | TGTGCCAGCTCACCCGGGCAGGGCGAGACCCAGTACTTC
TRBD1 | TRBJ2-3 | - | TRBV7-9 | CASSMTGGELDTQYF | TGTGCCAGCAGCATGACAGGGGGCGAGTTGGATACGCAGTATTTT
- | TRBJ1-2 | - | TRBV4-1 | CASSQEIGDLYGYTF | TGCGCCAGCAGCCAAGAGATCGGGGATCTCTATGGCTACACCTTC
- | TRBJ2-2 | - | TRBV5-5 | CASSHSAGTGELFF | TGTGCCAGCAGTCACTCGGCCGGGACCGGGGAGCTGTTTTTT
- | TRBJ1-5 | - | TRBV5-4 | CASSLKQPVYSNQPQHF | TGTGCCAGCAGCTTGAAACAGCCCGTCTATAGCAATCAGCCCCAGCATTTT
- | TRBJ1-2 | - | TRBV6-5 | CASSYTGTINYGYTF | TGTGCCAGCAGTTACACGGGAACTATTAACTATGGCTACACCTTC
TRBD1 | TRBJ1-4 | - | TRBV15 | CATSRVDRGQDEKLFF | TGTGCCACCAGCAGAGTGGACAGGGGGCAGGATGAAAAACTGTTTTTT
- | TRBJ1-1 | - | TRBV4-1 | CASSQDEGGITEAFF | TGCGCCAGCAGCCAAGACGAGGGTGGGATCACTGAAGCTTTCTTT
- | TRBJ2-7 | - | TRBV7-9 | CASSRSGVSSYEQYF | TGTGCCAGCAGCCGGTCGGGGGTAAGCTCCTACGAGCAGTACTTC
TRBD1 | TRBJ1-2 | - | TRBV3-1/TRBV3-2 | CASSQGGTGIWYGYTF | TGTGCCAGCAGCCAAGGCGGGACAGGAATATGGTATGGCTACACCTTC
- | TRBJ2-7 | - | TRBV2 | CASSGERGYEQYF | TGTGCCAGCAGTGGGGAGAGGGGGTACGAGCAGTACTTC
TRBD2 | TRBJ2-5 | - | TRBV5-1 | CASSRPSGGQETQYF | TGCGCCAGCAGCAGACCTAGCGGGGGCCAAGAGACCCAGTACTTC
- | TRBJ2-7 | - | TRBV11-2 | CASSSRQAPSYEQYF | TGTGCCAGCAGCTCGAGACAGGCCCCTTCCTACGAGCAGTACTTC
TRBD1 | TRBJ1-1 | - | TRBV28 | CASSLTLFRHVDRGTEAFF | TGTGCCAGCAGTTTGACCCTTTTTCGGCACGTGGACAGGGGCACTGAAGCTTTCTTT
- | TRBJ1-1 | - | TRBV5-1 | CASSLGAAGSEAFF | TGCGCCAGCAGCTTGGGGGCGGCCGGGAGTGAAGCTTTCTTT
TRBD1 | TRBJ2-3 | - | TRBV4-1 | CASSQVGTGTDTQYF | TGCGCCAGCAGCCAAGTCGGGACAGGGACAGATACGCAGTATTTT
TRBD2 | TRBJ2-5 | - | TRBV7-9 | CASSLGAGGQETQYF | TGTGCCAGCAGCTTAGGAGCGGGGGGCCAAGAGACCCAGTACTTC
TRBD2 | TRBJ2-1 | - | TRBV20-1 | CSASRTVAGGPAYNEQFF | TGCAGTGCTAGTCGTACGGTAGCGGGGGGGCCTGCGTACAATGAGCAGTTCTTC
- | TRBJ1-2 | - | TRBV5-4 | CASSLAGGYGYTF | TGTGCCAGCAGTTTAGCGGGGGGCTATGGCTACACCTTC
- | TRBJ2-1 | - | TRBV7-9 | CASSLYGGLSSYNEQFF | TGTGCCAGCAGCTTATACGGCGGGTTAAGCTCCTACAATGAGCAGTTCTTC
- | TRBJ1-2 | - | TRBV5-1 | CASSLGTDDYGYTF | TGCGCCAGCAGCTTGGGAACAGACGACTATGGCTACACCTTC
TRBD2 | TRBJ2-5 | - | TRBV19 | CASSQGGGAWETQYF | TGTGCCAGTAGTCAAGGCGGGGGGGCCTGGGAGACCCAGTACTTC
TRBD2 | TRBJ2-7 | once | TRBV27 | CASSLAGGINEQYF | TGTGCCAGCAGTTTAGCGGGGGGCATCAACGAGCAGTACTTC
- | TRBJ2-7 | - | TRBV10-3 | CAISQATYEQYF | TGTGCCATCAGCCAGGCGACCTACGAGCAGTACTTC
TRBD2 | TRBJ2-7 | - | TRBV15 | CATSRAGTAGSYEQYF | TGTGCCACCAGCAGAGCGGGTACAGCGGGATCTTACGAGCAGTACTTC